These T cell receptor beta chains were read from a single sample in a study of cytomegalovirus exposure and HLA in healthy donors. Repertoires were generated with immunoSEQ multiplex PCR, while TCRdb's copy carries only in-frame clones and drops some. Of about 140,000 clones listed, about four fifths are singletons. Source material: PBMCs. The receptors shown here come from a woman in her twenties or thirties in good health and CMV-seronegative. Both conserved end residues are part of each CDR3. A D gene is named only where the DNA matches it firmly. Only some rows state a clone size, as once, few, many or a class for expanded clones.

abundance: -
v_gene: TRBV6-5
j_gene: TRBJ1-1
d_gene: -
CDR3nt: TGTGCCAGCAGTAGAAAACAGGTGACTGAAGCTTTCTTT
CDR3aa: CASSRKQVTEAFF

abundance: once
v_gene: TRBV7-8
j_gene: TRBJ1-2
d_gene: TRBD1
CDR3nt: TGTGCCAGCAGCGCATTGACCTCTCGGGACAGGGCCCCCTTGGGCTACACCTTC
CDR3aa: CASSALTSRDRAPLGYTF

abundance: -
v_gene: TRBV27
j_gene: TRBJ2-3
d_gene: -
CDR3nt: TGTGCCAGCAGTATTTGGCCGACAGATACGCAGTATTTT
CDR3aa: CASSIWPTDTQYF

abundance: -
v_gene: TRBV29-1
j_gene: TRBJ1-2
d_gene: TRBD1
CDR3nt: TGCAGCGTTGTTCTGACAGGGGACTATGGCTACACCTTC
CDR3aa: CSVVLTGDYGYTF

abundance: -
v_gene: TRBV5-5
j_gene: TRBJ2-3
d_gene: -
CDR3nt: TGTGCCAGCAGCGCTCAGGGGATAGGAACGCAGTATTTT
CDR3aa: CASSAQGIGTQYF

abundance: few
v_gene: TRBV19
j_gene: TRBJ2-5
d_gene: TRBD2
CDR3nt: TGTGCCAGTAGTTCTAGCGGGGGTGAAGAGACCCAGTACTTC
CDR3aa: CASSSSGGEETQYF

abundance: once
v_gene: TRBV6-1
j_gene: TRBJ2-1
d_gene: -
CDR3nt: TGTGCCAGCAGTGAATCAATAGGGGCCTACAATGAGCAGTTCTTC
CDR3aa: CASSESIGAYNEQFF

abundance: -
v_gene: TRBV5-1
j_gene: TRBJ2-1
d_gene: -
CDR3nt: TGCGCCAGCAGCTTGGCCTCCAGCTCCTACAATGAGCAGTTCTTC
CDR3aa: CASSLASSSYNEQFF

abundance: -
v_gene: TRBV5-1
j_gene: TRBJ2-5
d_gene: TRBD1
CDR3nt: TGCGCCAGCAGCCTTCTGGGACAGCAGCAAGAGACCCAGTACTTC
CDR3aa: CASSLLGQQQETQYF

abundance: -
v_gene: TRBV7-2
j_gene: TRBJ2-7
d_gene: -
CDR3nt: TGTGCCAGCAGCAAACATATGGCCAAGGGGCCATACGAGCAGTACTTC
CDR3aa: CASSKHMAKGPYEQYF

abundance: -
v_gene: TRBV18
j_gene: TRBJ2-7
d_gene: TRBD1
CDR3nt: TGTGCCAGCTCACCGACCGGACAGGGGGCTACTGGCTACGAGCAGTACTTC
CDR3aa: CASSPTGQGATGYEQYF

abundance: -
v_gene: TRBV5-6
j_gene: TRBJ2-5
d_gene: -
CDR3nt: TGTGCCAGCAGCTTCTTCACCGCGGCAGTTCAAGAGACCCAGTACTTC
CDR3aa: CASSFFTAAVQETQYF

abundance: -
v_gene: TRBV4-2
j_gene: TRBJ2-3
d_gene: -
CDR3nt: TGTGCCAGCAGCCAGGCGACGGGAAGCACAGATACGCAGTATTTT
CDR3aa: CASSQATGSTDTQYF

abundance: -
v_gene: TRBV18
j_gene: TRBJ1-2
d_gene: -
CDR3nt: TGTGCCAGCTCACCGGGAGACAGGTCTTATGGCTACACCTTC
CDR3aa: CASSPGDRSYGYTF

abundance: -
v_gene: TRBV7-9
j_gene: TRBJ2-1
d_gene: TRBD1
CDR3nt: TGTGCCAGCAGCCCCCGTGACAGGGTGACTGGTGAGCAGTTCTTC
CDR3aa: CASSPRDRVTGEQFF

abundance: -
v_gene: TRBV29-1
j_gene: TRBJ2-7
d_gene: -
CDR3nt: TGCAGCGTTGAATCAGGGTACGAGCAGTACTTC
CDR3aa: CSVESGYEQYF

abundance: once
v_gene: TRBV28
j_gene: TRBJ1-4
d_gene: TRBD1
CDR3nt: TGTGCCAGCAGTTTCCGGACAGGGGGCCGTTATGAAAAACTGTTTTTT
CDR3aa: CASSFRTGGRYEKLFF

abundance: -
v_gene: TRBV6-5
j_gene: TRBJ2-7
d_gene: TRBD1
CDR3nt: TGTGCCAGCAGTTTAACAGGGGGCGTTTACGAGCAGTACTTC
CDR3aa: CASSLTGGVYEQYF

abundance: -
v_gene: TRBV18
j_gene: TRBJ1-1
d_gene: -
CDR3nt: TGTGCCAGCTCACCAAGCCAAGACACTGAAGCTTTCTTT
CDR3aa: CASSPSQDTEAFF

abundance: -
v_gene: TRBV10-1
j_gene: TRBJ1-2
d_gene: TRBD1
CDR3nt: TGCGCCAGCAGTGAGAACGGGACAGGGGAGGACTACACCTTC
CDR3aa: CASSENGTGEDYTF

abundance: -
v_gene: TRBV7-2
j_gene: TRBJ2-4
d_gene: TRBD1
CDR3nt: TGTGCCAGCAGCTTAGTGGGGCGACAGGGGGCGGCCAAAAACATTCAGTACTTC
CDR3aa: CASSLVGRQGAAKNIQYF

abundance: -
v_gene: TRBV18
j_gene: TRBJ2-1
d_gene: -
CDR3nt: TGTGCCAGCTCACAAGAGACAGACCCGTCCTACAATGAGCAGTTCTTC
CDR3aa: CASSQETDPSYNEQFF

abundance: -
v_gene: TRBV2
j_gene: TRBJ1-3
d_gene: TRBD1
CDR3nt: TGTGCCAGCAGGCCCACAGGGGGCCTCTCTGGAAACACCATATATTTT
CDR3aa: CASRPTGGLSGNTIYF

abundance: few
v_gene: TRBV2
j_gene: TRBJ2-1
d_gene: -
CDR3nt: TGTGCCAGCATCCCGGGGGGCCGTATGAGCTCCTACAATGAGCAGTTCTTC
CDR3aa: CASIPGGRMSSYNEQFF

abundance: -
v_gene: TRBV29-1
j_gene: TRBJ1-1
d_gene: TRBD1
CDR3nt: TGCAGCGTTGCCAGGGGGAATTTGAACACTGAAGCTTTCTTT
CDR3aa: CSVARGNLNTEAFF

abundance: once
v_gene: TRBV5-4
j_gene: TRBJ2-1
d_gene: TRBD2
CDR3nt: TGTGCCAGCAGACGGACTAGCGGAGCCTACAATGAGCAGTTCTTC
CDR3aa: CASRRTSGAYNEQFF

abundance: -
v_gene: TRBV5-1
j_gene: TRBJ2-1
d_gene: -
CDR3nt: TGCGCCAGCAGCTTCACTCAGGGGTATGAGCAGTTCTTC
CDR3aa: CASSFTQGYEQFF

abundance: -
v_gene: TRBV23-1
j_gene: TRBJ1-4
d_gene: -
CDR3nt: TGCGCCAGCTATAATGAAAAACTGTTTTTT
CDR3aa: CASYNEKLFF

abundance: -
v_gene: TRBV7-6
j_gene: TRBJ2-7
d_gene: -
CDR3nt: TGTGCCAGCAGCATGCCTCTGGACAGCCCCTCGGGCGGGCAGTACTTC
CDR3aa: CASSMPLDSPSGGQYF